These 25 T cell receptor beta chains were all obtained from the same sample, sequenced in a study of shared clonotypes between healthy human individuals. Only in-frame clones appear in the TCRdb table, and some are missing; sequencing was by immunoSEQ multiplex PCR. The sample lists approximately 2.1 million clones; 93% were seen once. Sample: naive CD4+ T cells from PBMCs. Documented subset: CD45RA+ positively selected. The receptors were sampled from a man aged 18 to 29 in good health. Some clones in this sample may be carry-over from other donors' samples.

This clone was recorded once. The sample contains more than one DNA sequence encoding this CDR3. The V gene is TRBV28, the J gene TRBJ1-5; D not certain. The CDR3 is 13 residues long. The germline gives CDR1 MDHEN, CDR2 SYDVKM. Between the trimmed V and J ends, which lost 8 bases and 0 bases, there was a span of 8 bases. The CDR3 loop is CASSTYSNQPQHF. CDR3 in DNA: TGTGCCAGCTCTACATATAGCAATCAGCCCCAGCATTTT. Full variable domain (outside the CDR3, taken from reference TRBV28 and TRBJ1-5): DVKVTQSSRYLVKRTGEKVFLECVQDMDHENMFWYRQDPGLGLRLIYFSYDVKMKEKGDIPEGYSVSREKKERFSLILESASTNQTSMYLCASSTYSNQPQHFGDGTRLSIL.

About this clone: Other DNA sequences in this specimen translate into the identical CDR3. The chain is built from TRBV7-3 and TRBJ2-1, with D uncertain. V was shortened by 0 bases and J by 1 base, with 7 bases between the two germline ends. The CDR3 has 15 residues. Germline CDR1 SGHTA, CDR2 FQGTGA. CDR3 bases: TGTGCCAGCAGCTTAACGGCTGCTTCCTACAATGAGCAGTTCTTC. Translating it yields CASSLTAASYNEQFF.

The chain recombines TRBV11-3 with TRBJ2-7; no clear D. The CDR3 consists of 13 residues. Germline V gene data show CDR1 as SGHNT and CDR2 as YENEEA. V was shortened by 0 bases and J by 0 bases, with 3 bases between the two germline ends. In DNA, the CDR3 is TGTGCCAGCAGCTTAGAGGCCTCCTACGAGCAGTACTTC. Translating it yields CASSLEASYEQYF.

The chain uses TRBV30 and TRBJ1-2, with 7 bases that match TRBD1. CDR3 size: 11 residues. V lost 5 bases and J lost 10; bases outside the gene matches: 7. CDR1 and CDR2 (germline): GTSNPN, SVGIG (reference sequence). The CDR3 is CAWGDSSAYTF. CDR3 nucleotides: TGTGCCTGGGGGGACAGTTCTGCCTACACCTTC.

The chain uses TRBV10-1 and TRBJ2-3; TRBD2 matches at 14 bases. V lost 2 bases to trimming and J lost 1 base; unmatched junction nucleotides: 14. Germline V lookup: CDR1 WNHNN, CDR2 SYGVQD (reference sequence). The CDR3 runs 21 residues. In nucleotides, the CDR3 is TGCGCCAGCAGTGAGATGCCGGGACTAGCGGGAGTTTTTTTGGGCACAGATACGCAGTATTTT. This translates into CASSEMPGLAGVFLGTDTQYF.

The V and J genes are TRBV5-1 and TRBJ1-5, with a possible D match to TRBD1 (5 bases). Germline-derived CDR1 and CDR2 are SGHRS and YFSETQ. This CDR3 is built from 14 residues. Deletions cut 4 bases from V and 7 bases from J, with 15 bases between. The DNA of the CDR3 is TGCGCCAGCAGCCGAACTATAGGGGACCAGCCCCAGCATTTT. Its protein is CASSRTIGDQPQHF.

With respect to this clone: This sample also contains other DNA sequences that code for the same CDR3. V gene TRBV28 combines with J gene TRBJ2-6, with D hard to call. The CDR3 extends over 15 amino acids. V gave up 2 bases and J gave up 1 base, with 6 bases separating them. Germline-derived CDR1 and CDR2 are MDHEN and SYDVKM. The CDR3 DNA reads TGTGCCAGCAGTTTACGTGGGTCTGGGGCCAACGTCCTGACTTTC. It specifies CASSLRGSGANVLTF.

This chain connects TRBV9 to TRBJ1-3, with 8 bases that match TRBD1. This CDR3 spans 15 amino acids. The trim removed 5 bases at V and 3 bases at J, leaving 7 bases unmatched. The germline gives CDR1 SGDLS, CDR2 YYNGEE. The CDR3 loop is CASSPRDRNGNTIYF. Written as DNA, the CDR3 is TGTGCCAGCAGTCCCCGGGACAGGAATGGAAACACCATATATTTT.

The chain recombines TRBV7-6 with TRBJ2-5; 9 positions agree with TRBD1. Trimming cost V 1 base and J 1 base; bases outside gene matches: 1. Germline V gene data show CDR1 as SGHVS and CDR2 as FNYEAQ. The CDR3 is 15 residues long. The CDR3 DNA sequence: TGTGCCAGCAGCTTAGGACAGGGGGGCCAAGAGACCCAGTACTTC. It is translated as CASSLGQGGQETQYF.

The chain combines TRBV6-1 with TRBJ1-1; no reliable D call. Trimming took 1 base from V and 8 from J, leaving 5 bases between them. The germline gives CDR1 MNHNS, CDR2 SASEGT. The CDR3 is 11 residues long. The CDR3 nucleotides are TGTGCCAGCAGTGAAGAGCCAGAAGCTTTCTTT. It specifies CASSEEPEAFF.

This chain links TRBV4-2 with TRBJ2-1; D is uncertain. This CDR3 region has 11 residues. The V and J ends lost 4 bases and 10 bases respectively, with 8 bases between them. The germline V gene has CDR1 LGHNA and CDR2 YNFKEQ. CDR3 protein: CASSRAAEQFF. Written as DNA, the CDR3 is TGTGCCAGCAGCCGGGCGGCCGAGCAGTTCTTC.

This clone was observed once. This chain joins TRBV6-5 and TRBJ2-7; no definite D call. The CDR3 has 13 amino acids. The germline V and J ends were trimmed by 3 bases and 5 bases, with 11 bases remaining between them. Per germline, CDR1 MNHEY and CDR2 SVGAGI. CDR3 nucleotide sequence: TGTGCCAGCAGTTATCTTAGCTGGCACGAGCAGTACTTC. Protein: CASSYLSWHEQYF.

The chain has TRBV19 and TRBJ1-5; 9 positions match TRBD1. The CDR3 length is 16 residues. CDR1 and CDR2 from the germline V gene are LNHDA and SQIVND (reference sequence). J gave up 7 bases and V 5 bases, and 12 bases lay outside the gene matches. The chain's CDR3 is CASSRRGTGFYQPQHF. The CDR3 region has the DNA TGTGCCAGTAGTCGCAGAGGGACAGGGTTTTACCAGCCCCAGCATTTT.

The chain recombines TRBV6-1 with TRBJ1-5, with D possibly TRBD1 on 5 matching bases. V lost 7 bases to trimming and J lost 3 bases, with 10 bases between them. The CDR3 loop spans 13 amino acids. Germline V CDR1 and CDR2: MNHNS, SASEGT. In nucleotides, the CDR3 is TGTGCCAGCACTCGGGACTACAATCAGCCCCAGCATTTT. This gives the protein CASTRDYNQPQHF.

This chain links TRBV6-5 with TRBJ2-7, with D possibly being TRBD1 or TRBD2 (5 bases each). V gave up 8 bases and J gave up 0 bases, with 8 bases separating them. CDR1 and CDR2 from the germline V gene are MNHEY and SVGAGI. The CDR3 consists of 12 residues. The CDR3 loop is CASAGSSYEQYF. In DNA, the CDR3 is TGTGCCAGCGCAGGGAGCTCCTACGAGCAGTACTTC.

J is TRBJ1-2 and V is TRBV5-4; TRBD1 matches 7 bases. The length of the CDR3 is 17 residues. The V gene's germline CDR1 is SGHNT and CDR2 YYREEE (reference sequence). The V segment lost 4 bases and the J segment 4 bases; nucleotides outside the gene matches: 16. The CDR3 spells CASSPTGRGPGGYGYTF. The CDR3 DNA reads as TGTGCCAGCAGCCCCACCGGCAGGGGCCCAGGGGGCTATGGCTACACCTTC. Drawing the rest from reference TRBV5-4 and TRBJ1-2, the complete variable domain is ETGVTQSPTHLIKTRGQQVTLRCSSQSGHNTVSWYQQALGQGPQFIFQYYREEENGRGNFPPRFSGLQFPNYSSELNVNALELDDSALYLCASSPTGRGPGGYGYTFGSGTRLTVV.

The V gene is TRBV19, the J gene TRBJ1-1; no clear D gene. CDR3 length: 11 amino acids. V was trimmed by 11 bases and J by 2 bases, leaving 9 bases between them. The germline CDR1 and CDR2 sequences are LNHDA and SQIVND (reference sequence). CDR3: CAQTGNTEAFF. The CDR3 nucleotides read TGTGCCCAAACGGGTAACACTGAAGCTTTCTTT. The variable domain in full, with the rest retrieved from reference TRBV19 and TRBJ1-1, is DGGITQSPKYLFRKEGQNVTLSCEQNLNHDAMYWYRQDPGQGLRLIYYSQIVNDFQKGDIAEGYSVSREKKESFPLTVTSAQKNPTAFYLCAQTGNTEAFFGQGTRLTVV.

The chain recombines TRBV27 with TRBJ2-7, with 10 bases fitting TRBD2. CDR3 size: 15 residues. The V segment lost 6 bases and the J segment 3 bases; nucleotides outside the gene matches: 8. Per the germline V gene, CDR1 is MNHEY and CDR2 is SMNVEV (reference sequence). The CDR3 DNA is TGTGCCAGCAGAAGGACTAGCGGACTATACTACGAGCAGTACTTC. This translates into CASRRTSGLYYEQYF.

The sample holds a few counts of this clone. The J gene is TRBJ2-5, the V gene TRBV5-1; D is possibly TRBD2 (6 bases). With 0 bases removed from V and 5 bases from J, the gap between germline ends came to 11 bases. The CDR3 is made up of 14 amino acids. The V gene's germline CDR1 is SGHRS and CDR2 YFSETQ. In DNA form, the CDR3 reads TGCGCCAGCAGCTTGGGTGCGGGATACGAGACCCAGTACTTC. As protein: CASSLGAGYETQYF.

This chain uses TRBV19 with TRBJ1-2, with D possibly matching TRBD1 (5 bases). Trimming removed 5 bases from V and 4 bases from J, with 26 bases in between. The germline V gene encodes CDR1 LNHDA and CDR2 SQIVND (reference sequence). The CDR3 is 18 residues long. The CDR3: CASSPVPGTAQSAYGYTF. In nucleotides, the CDR3 is TGTGCCAGTAGTCCAGTCCCCGGGACCGCTCAATCGGCCTATGGCTACACCTTC.

With respect to this clone: One end of the junction varies from germline; a read error may be responsible. The J gene is TRBJ2-7, the V gene TRBV6-1, with 11 bases that match TRBD2. Germline CDR1 and CDR2: MNHNS and SASEGT. The CDR3 has 15 residues. In DNA form, the CDR3 reads TGTGCCTGCAGACTAGCGGGACCCTTATCCTACGAGCAGTACTTC. It encodes CACRLAGPLSYEQYF.

The rearrangement links TRBV28 to TRBJ1-5, with TRBD1 identical over 9 bases. Per germline, CDR1 MDHEN and CDR2 SYDVKM. The CDR3 totals 12 residues. The V segment lost 5 bases and the J segment 12 bases; nucleotides outside the gene matches: 5. In DNA, the CDR3 is TGTGCCAGCAGTCCGGACAGGGGTTACCAGCATTTT. Amino acids: CASSPDRGYQHF.

The rearrangement links TRBV1 to TRBJ1-3; no check of the table's D call, TRBD1, against the DNA was made. TRBV1 is listed as a pseudogene. The CDR3 is 18 amino acids. CDR3 amino acids: CTSSRDFDRDTSGNTIYF. The CDR3 DNA is TGCACCAGCAGCCGAGATTTCGACAGGGACACCTCTGGAAACACCATATATTTT.

The V and J genes are TRBV25-1 and TRBJ2-1; unclear D gene. The CDR3 loop spans 14 amino acids. Trimming removed 3 bases from V and 3 bases from J, with 9 bases in between. Per the germline V gene, CDR1 is MGHDK and CDR2 is SYGVNS. CDR3 nucleotide sequence: TGTGCCAGCAGTGACGATCTGCTCTACAATGAGCAGTTCTTC. Its protein is CASSDDLLYNEQFF. The complete variable domain, with remaining parts taken from reference TRBV25-1 and TRBJ2-1, reads EADIYQTPRYLVIGTGKKITLECSQTMGHDKMYWYQQDPGMELHLIHYSYGVNSTEKGDLSSESTVSRIRTEHFPLTLESARPSHTSQYLCASSDDLLYNEQFFGPGTRLTVL.

The J gene is TRBJ2-1, the V gene TRBV5-4, with D tentatively TRBD2 (6 bases). The CDR3 has 12 residues. The V end was cut by 4 bases, the J end by 10 bases, with 12 bases between. CDR1 SGHNT and CDR2 YYREEE come from the germline V gene (reference sequence). The CDR3 loop is CASSIGTGEQFF. In DNA, the CDR3 is TGTGCCAGCAGCATCGGGACTGGCGAGCAGTTCTTC.